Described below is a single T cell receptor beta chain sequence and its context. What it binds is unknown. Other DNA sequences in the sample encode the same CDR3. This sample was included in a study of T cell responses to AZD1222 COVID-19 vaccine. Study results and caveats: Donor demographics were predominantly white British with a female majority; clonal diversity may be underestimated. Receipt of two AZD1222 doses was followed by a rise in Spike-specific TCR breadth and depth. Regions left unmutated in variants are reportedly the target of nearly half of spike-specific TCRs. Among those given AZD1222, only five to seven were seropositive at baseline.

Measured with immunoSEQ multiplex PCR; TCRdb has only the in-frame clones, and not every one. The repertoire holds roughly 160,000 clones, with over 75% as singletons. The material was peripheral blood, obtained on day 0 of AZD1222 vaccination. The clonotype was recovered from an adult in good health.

CDR3 nucleotide sequence: TGTGCCAGCAGCTTAGCAGCGGACCAAGAGACCCAGTACTTC. This gives the protein CASSLAADQETQYF. V usage is TRBV7-9 and J usage is TRBJ2-5; D is perhaps TRBD2 (5 bases). Germline-derived CDR1 and CDR2 are SEHNR and FQNEAQ (reference sequence). The V end lost 0 bases, the J end lost 0 bases, and 5 bases lay between the germline ends. CDR3 size: 14 residues. Full variable domain (outside the CDR3, taken from reference TRBV7-9 and TRBJ2-5): DTGVSQNPRHKITKRGQNVTFRCDPISEHNRLYWYRQTLGQGPEFLTYFQNEAQLEKSRLLSDRFSAERPKGSFSTLEIQRTEQGDSAMYLCASSLAADQETQYFGPGTRLLVL.